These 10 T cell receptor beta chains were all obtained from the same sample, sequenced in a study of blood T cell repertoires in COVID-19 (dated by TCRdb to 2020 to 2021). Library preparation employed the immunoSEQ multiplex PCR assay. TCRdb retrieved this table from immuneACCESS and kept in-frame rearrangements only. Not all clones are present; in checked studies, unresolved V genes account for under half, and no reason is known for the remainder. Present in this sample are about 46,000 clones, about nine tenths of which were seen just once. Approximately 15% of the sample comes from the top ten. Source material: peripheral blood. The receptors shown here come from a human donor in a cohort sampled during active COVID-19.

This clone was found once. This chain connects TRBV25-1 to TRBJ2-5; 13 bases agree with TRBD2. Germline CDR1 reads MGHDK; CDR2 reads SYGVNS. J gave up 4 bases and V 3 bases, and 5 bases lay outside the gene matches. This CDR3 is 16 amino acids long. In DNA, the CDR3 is TGTGCCAGCAGTGACCCCGGACTAGCGGGAGTAGAGACCCAGTACTTC. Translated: CASSDPGLAGVETQYF.

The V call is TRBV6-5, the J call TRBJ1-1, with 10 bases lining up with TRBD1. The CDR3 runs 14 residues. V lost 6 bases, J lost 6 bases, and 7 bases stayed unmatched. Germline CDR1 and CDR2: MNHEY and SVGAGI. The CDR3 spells CASSTRDRGAEAFF. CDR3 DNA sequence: TGTGCCAGCAGCACTCGGGACAGGGGCGCTGAAGCTTTCTTT.

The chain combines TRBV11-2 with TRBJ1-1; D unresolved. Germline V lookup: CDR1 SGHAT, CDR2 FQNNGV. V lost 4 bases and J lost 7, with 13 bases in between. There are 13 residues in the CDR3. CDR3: CASSSLRKNEAFF. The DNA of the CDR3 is TGTGCCAGCAGCTCGCTACGTAAAAATGAAGCTTTCTTT.

The DNA of the CDR3 is TGTGCCAGCAGCGAGGGGACAGATGAGTACGAGCAGTACTTC. Translated: CASSEGTDEYEQYF. The chain couples TRBV9 to TRBJ2-7; 7 positions match TRBD1. The J segment lost 4 bases and the V segment lost 3 bases, leaving 7 bases of the junction unmatched. Germline loops: CDR1 SGDLS, CDR2 YYNGEE. The length of the CDR3 is 14 residues.

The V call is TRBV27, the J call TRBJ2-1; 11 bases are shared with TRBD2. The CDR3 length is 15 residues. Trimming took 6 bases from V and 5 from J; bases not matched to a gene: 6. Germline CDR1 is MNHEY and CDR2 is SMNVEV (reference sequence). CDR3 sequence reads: CASSLLAGENNEQFF. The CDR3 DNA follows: TGTGCCAGCAGCTTACTAGCGGGAGAAAACAATGAGCAGTTCTTC.

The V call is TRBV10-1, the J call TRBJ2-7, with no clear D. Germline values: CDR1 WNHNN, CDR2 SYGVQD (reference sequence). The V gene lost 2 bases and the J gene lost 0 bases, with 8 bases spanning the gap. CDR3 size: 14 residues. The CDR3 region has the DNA TGCGCCAGCAGTGAGGGGCAGGCCTCCTACGAGCAGTACTTC. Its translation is CASSEGQASYEQYF.

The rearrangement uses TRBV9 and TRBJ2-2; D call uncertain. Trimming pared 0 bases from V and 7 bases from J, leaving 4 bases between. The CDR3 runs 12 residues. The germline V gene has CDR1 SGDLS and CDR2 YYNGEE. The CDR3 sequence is CASSVVNGELFF. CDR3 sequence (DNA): TGTGCCAGCAGCGTAGTCAACGGGGAGCTGTTTTTT.

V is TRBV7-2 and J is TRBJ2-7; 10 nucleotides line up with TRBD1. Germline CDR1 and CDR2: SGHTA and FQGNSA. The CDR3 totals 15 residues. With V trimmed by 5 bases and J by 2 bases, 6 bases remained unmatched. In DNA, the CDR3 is TGTGCCAGCAGCACATGGGACAGGGGACCCTACGAGCAGTACTTC. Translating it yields CASSTWDRGPYEQYF.

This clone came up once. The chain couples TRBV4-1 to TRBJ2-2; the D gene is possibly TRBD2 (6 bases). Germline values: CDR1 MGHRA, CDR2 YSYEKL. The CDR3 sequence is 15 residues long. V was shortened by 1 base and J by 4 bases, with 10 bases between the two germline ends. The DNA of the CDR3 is TGCGCCAGCAGCCAAGCCGAGCGGGTCACCGGGGAGCTGTTTTTT. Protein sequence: CASSQAERVTGELFF.

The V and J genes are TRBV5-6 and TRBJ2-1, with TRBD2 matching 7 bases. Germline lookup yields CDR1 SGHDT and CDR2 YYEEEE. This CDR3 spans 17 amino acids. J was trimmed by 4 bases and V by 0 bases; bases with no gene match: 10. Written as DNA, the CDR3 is TGTGCCAGCAGCTTGGGCGCGGCGGGAGTACCTTACAATGAGCAGTTCTTC. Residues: CASSLGAAGVPYNEQFF. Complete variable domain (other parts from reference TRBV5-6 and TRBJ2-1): DAGVTQSPTHLIKTRGQQVTLRCSPKSGHDTVSWYQQALGQGPQFIFQYYEEEERQRGNFPDRFSGHQFPNYSSELNVNALLLGDSALYLCASSLGAAGVPYNEQFFGPGTRLTVL.